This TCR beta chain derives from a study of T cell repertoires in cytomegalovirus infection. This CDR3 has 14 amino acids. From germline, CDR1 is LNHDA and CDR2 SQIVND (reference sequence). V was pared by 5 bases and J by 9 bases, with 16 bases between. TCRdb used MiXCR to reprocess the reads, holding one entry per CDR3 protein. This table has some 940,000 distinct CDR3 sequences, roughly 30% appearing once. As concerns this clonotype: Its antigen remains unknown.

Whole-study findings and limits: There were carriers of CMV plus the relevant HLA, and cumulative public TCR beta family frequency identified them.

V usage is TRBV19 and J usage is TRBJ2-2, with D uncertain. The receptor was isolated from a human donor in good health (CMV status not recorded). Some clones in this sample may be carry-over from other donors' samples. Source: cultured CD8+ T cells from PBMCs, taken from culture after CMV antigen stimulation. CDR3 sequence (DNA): TGTGCCAGTAGTGAACAGATTCGGTCGTGGGAGCTGTTTTTT. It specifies CASSEQIRSWELFF.